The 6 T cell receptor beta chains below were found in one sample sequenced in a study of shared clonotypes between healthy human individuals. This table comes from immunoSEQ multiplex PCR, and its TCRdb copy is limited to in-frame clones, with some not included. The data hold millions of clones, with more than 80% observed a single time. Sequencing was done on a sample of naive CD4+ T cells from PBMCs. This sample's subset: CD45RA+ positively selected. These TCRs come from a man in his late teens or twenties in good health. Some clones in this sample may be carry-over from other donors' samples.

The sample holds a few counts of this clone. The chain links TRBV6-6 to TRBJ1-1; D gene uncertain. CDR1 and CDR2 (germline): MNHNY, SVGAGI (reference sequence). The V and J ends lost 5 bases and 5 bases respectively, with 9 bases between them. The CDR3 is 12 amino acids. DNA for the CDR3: TGTGCCAGCAGTAAAATGGGGACTGAAGCTTTCTTT. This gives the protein CASSKMGTEAFF.

CDR3 DNA sequence: TGTGCCAGCAGTACTCTAGGGGACAGGAGAGTAGCTTTCTTT. Residues: CASSTLGDRRVAFF. The V gene is TRBV6-5, the J gene TRBJ1-1; 8 bases are shared with TRBD1. The CDR3 extends over 14 amino acids. V shed 5 bases, J shed 10 bases, and the junction held 12 bases outside the gene matches. Looked up from germline, CDR1 is MNHEY and CDR2 is SVGAGI.

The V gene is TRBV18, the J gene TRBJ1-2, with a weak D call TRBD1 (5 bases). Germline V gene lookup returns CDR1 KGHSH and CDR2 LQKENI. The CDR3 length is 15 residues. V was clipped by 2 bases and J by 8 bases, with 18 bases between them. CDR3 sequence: CASSPLVGIQGGYTF. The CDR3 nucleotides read TGTGCCAGCTCACCATTGGTCGGCATTCAGGGCGGCTACACCTTC.

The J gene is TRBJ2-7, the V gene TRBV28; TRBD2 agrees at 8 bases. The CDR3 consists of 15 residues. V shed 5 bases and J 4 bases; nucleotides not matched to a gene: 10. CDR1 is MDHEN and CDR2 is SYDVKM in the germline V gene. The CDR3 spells CASSGGSGGQYEQYF. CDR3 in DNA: TGTGCCAGCAGTGGAGGCAGCGGGGGTCAGTACGAGCAGTACTTC.

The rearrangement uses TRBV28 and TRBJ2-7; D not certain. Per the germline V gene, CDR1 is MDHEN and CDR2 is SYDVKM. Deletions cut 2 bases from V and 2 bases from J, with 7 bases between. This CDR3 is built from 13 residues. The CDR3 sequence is CASSLKMTYEQYF. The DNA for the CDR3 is TGTGCCAGCAGTTTAAAGATGACCTACGAGCAGTACTTC.

DNA of the CDR3: TGTGCCAGCAGTCTCGGGATGCGGGAGACCCAGTACTTC. This sequence encodes CASSLGMRETQYF. The chain uses TRBV2 and TRBJ2-5; tentative D call: TRBD2 (5 bases). Germline assignment: CDR1 SNHLY and CDR2 FYNNEI. This CDR3 is built from 13 residues. Trimming cost V 5 bases and J 5 bases, with 12 bases left between them. Full variable domain (rest looked up from reference TRBV2 and TRBJ2-5): EPEVTQTPSHQVTQMGQEVILRCVPISNHLYFYWYRQILGQKVEFLVSFYNNEISEKSEIFDDQFSVERPDGSNFTLKIRSTKLEDSAMYFCASSLGMRETQYFGPGTRLLVL.